This record covers a single TCR beta chain. The clone's antigen remains unknown. One base away there is no much larger clone; base qualities are not given. The cohort was made up of about 610 healthy bone marrow donors. Cohort members were all nominally healthy when sampled, although unrecorded immune exposures were likely present. The donor was CMV seronegative and belonged to the group of 352 seronegative cohort members. Each donor provided a peripheral blood sample, and peripheral blood mononuclear cells were used for TCR beta sequencing. The Qiagen DNeasy Blood Extraction Kit was used to extract genomic DNA from the blood cell samples. Library preparation used the immunoSEQ multiplex PCR assay. For the multiplex PCR, a mixture combining 60 forward primers for TCR Vbeta segments and 13 reverse primers for TCR Jbeta segments was used. The CDR3 region of rearranged TCR beta genes was amplified from genomic DNA by a multiplex PCR assay. The Illumina HiSeq System was used to sequence the amplified TCR beta libraries as 87-base-pair reads. In the authors' own workflow: In a later analysis, roughly 80 million unique TCR beta chains were counted across the 666 repertoires, and roughly 11 million of these chains were shared by at least two donors. Raw reads were error-corrected and collapsed into unique sequences by a nearest-neighbor algorithm in which closely related sequences were merged to remove PCR and sequencing errors. CDR3 sequences were aligned to IMGT reference sequences to assign V, D and J gene segments. For a sequence to be retained, a match of at least six nucleotides to both a V gene segment and a J gene segment was required. Rearrangements were called productive when the CDR3 lacked stop codons and stayed in frame with V and J; all others were non-productive. CDR3 was defined according to IMGT convention as the region running from the second conserved V-encoded cysteine to the conserved J-encoded phenylalanine. Sequences without an unambiguous match to a single V gene segment were excluded from the earlier analysis of about 640 of the donors. In an earlier analysis of 450 to 700 of the donors, V segments were called functional above 56.7% productive rearrangements and were called segregating when the between-donor standard deviation exceeded 5%. A statistical classification framework was built for diagnosing cytomegalovirus status from the catalog of TCR beta chain sequences. V and J gene assignment, in a later analysis, came from comparing TCR nucleotide sequences with IMGT/GENE-DB human TR gene sequences. In a later analysis, CDR3 sequences and most-parsimonious VDJ recombination scenarios were assigned using the TCRdist pipeline. In a later analysis, each TCR beta chain was defined by its CDR3 amino acid sequence together with its V-gene family, and reads lacking a unique V-gene family were excluded. A later analysis removed 550 to 650 highly shared, low-generation-probability nucleotide sequences to deal with suspected cross-contamination and a sequencing artifact. In a later analysis, a clonal expansion index for each public chain was calculated from normalized within-repertoire ranks of inferred template counts. In a later analysis, generation probabilities were computed using a VDJ recombination model fitted to out-of-frame rearrangements, and the results were checked against IGoR. In a later analysis, TCR-TCR, TCR-HLA and TCR-CMV co-occurrence was scored with hypergeometric tests, and a repertoire-size bias correction was applied to TCR pairs. False discovery rates were estimated in a later analysis by permuting HLA or CMV assignments 20 times. In a later analysis, co-occurring TCRs were grouped using DBSCAN, with TCRdist sequence similarity added in when clustering inside HLA-allele-positive subsets. Repertoires with fewer than 30,000 or more than 120,000 public chains were left out of co-occurrence clustering, as were five repertoires with anomalous nucleotide sharing. TCRdb took this table from immuneACCESS and kept in-frame rearrangements with V and J called. Such tables lack part of the clones; where checked against another copy, unresolved V genes explain under half of the gap, and the rest is unexplained. Clonal size and the V and J genes are those of that table, whereas D and trimming came from the DNA. Counted in this sample were 180,000 or so clones; approximately 81% of them appeared once. The ten largest clones take up under 3% of the sample.

The data originate from a study of cytomegalovirus exposure and HLA in healthy donors (dated by TCRdb to about 2017). General notes on the study: An earlier analysis of approximately 640 of the donors reported 250 to 300 Gb of sequence data and approximately 110 million unique TCR beta sequences from roughly 200 million T cells. On average, about 240,000 unique TCR beta nucleotide sequences were sequenced per donor among 398 genotyped donors of the cohort, with around 19% of those sequences being non-productive. Using immunosequencing, the study profiled T cell repertoires from 500 to 800 subjects and related those repertoires to cytomegalovirus serostatus. To decide whether each TCR beta V gene segment behaved as functional or pseudogenic, an earlier analysis of approximately 600 of the donors relied on high-throughput TCR beta sequencing. Several DR-DQ haplotypes were handled as single units for association and clustering because linkage in the cohort was strong. A later analysis re-analyzed previously published TCR beta repertoires from hundreds of donors and added high-resolution HLA genotyping to study TCR occurrence patterns. The number of donors typed differed by locus, with roughly 620-640 for A, B, C, DRB1 and DQB1, roughly 520 for DQA1, over 600 for DPA1, and approximately 470 for DPB1. Donor age, sex, ethnicity and CMV serostatus were compiled alongside the repertoire data. Rather than drawing on any new phenotypic data, the later analysis identified candidate immune exposures from TCR beta sequences and the way those sequences occurred across donors. Class I and class II HLA loci were covered by the typing at four-digit resolution. A later genetic analysis took genome-wide SNP genotypes for about three fifths of the 666 donors and used that subset as a discovery cohort. Among the roughly 380 genotyped donors, around 81% belonged to the genetic ancestry cluster associated with self-reported Caucasian donors. Besides the first cohort of around 700 subjects, a separate validation cohort made up of some 110 different subjects was used. The study aimed to test whether signatures of past pathogen exposure could be identified by cataloging public T cell receptors. High-throughput TCR immunosequencing, statistical association of individual TCRs with disease status, and machine learning were combined to predict cytomegalovirus infection status. Approximately 300 gigabases of sequencing data and 91 million or so unique TCR sequences made up an early release that covered 500 to 700 HLA-typed donors. All discovery cohort repertoires had been generated on a single sequencing platform.

What the work shows at the level of the full study, not this receptor alone: In a later analysis, the rate of TCR association differed among HLA loci, with DRB1 alleles having the most associated TCRs and HLA-C alleles having the fewest. Correlated functional status among segregating V segments might be attributable to linkage disequilibrium, but an unknown experimental factor could not be ruled out. Strong co-occurrence of HLA alleles, especially DR and DQ, made assigning TCR associations to individual alleles difficult. The presence/absence analyses assumed that sequencing depth was roughly uniform across donors, and that assumption may not be true. According to the authors, the approach could potentially be generalized to other disease states and immunological phenotypes. The study listed 150 to 200 TCR beta chains as associated with cytomegalovirus. In a later analysis, most CMV-associated TCR beta chains were found to appear HLA-restricted, with HLA associations seemingly driven largely by CMV exposure. In a later analysis, HLA-associated TCR beta chains showed more clonal expansion and lower generation probabilities than non-associated chains that were equally common. In this cohort, only TCR beta chains were sequenced, and detectable features were limited by the absence of alpha or paired-chain data. A cluster of highly shared sequence variants was judged likely to represent a technical artifact of the sequencing pipeline. The classifier was reported to diagnose cytomegalovirus status with high specificity and sensitivity in both the original and validation cohorts. In an earlier analysis of 587 of the donors, most TCR beta V segments appeared in productive rearrangements about 87% or about 30% of the time, broadly matching IMGT annotations. V-gene and J-gene trimming of TCR beta chains was associated with a missense DCLRE1C variant in a later genetic analysis, and the association was replicated in an independent cohort. A few of the identified cytomegalovirus-associated TCR beta chains were confirmed in vitro to be specific for cytomegalovirus antigens. In a later genetic analysis, fewer N-insertions in productive TCRs were reported among donors in an Asian-associated ancestry cluster than the approximately 630-donor mean. The earlier analysis of some 540 of the donors excluded approximately 17 rarely observed V segments, including chromosome 9 orphons, because counts were too low. At a false discovery rate of 0.05, a later analysis linked roughly 17,000 TCR beta sequences to specific HLA alleles. HLA typing was unavailable for some donors at each locus, so association tests used only the typed subset. The only immune exposure information available for the cohort was CMV serostatus. A later analysis reported that several top co-occurrence clusters appeared linked to parvovirus B19, influenza, CMV and Epstein-Barr virus. Most TCR sequences were observed very rarely across donors, whereas some public TCRs were present in many individuals. A further reported finding was that TCR beta sequences accurately predicted the HLA-A and HLA-B alleles for most subjects in the first cohort.

The TCR sequence derives from a woman aged 45-60 years in good health and CMV-seronegative. The sequencing input was PBMCs.

The CDR3 region has the sequence CASRAGTVRYEQYF. Read as DNA, the sequence is TGTGCCAGCAGAGCCGGGACAGTACGCTACGAGCAGTACTTC. The chain is made from TRBV11-3 and TRBJ2-7; TRBD1 lines up with 7 middle nucleotides. The CDR3 holds 14 amino acids from the cysteine to the phenylalanine. Only the CDR3 DNA is retained, 42 bases long and in frame from the first base. The germline V gene provides CDR1 SGHNT and CDR2 YENEEA. Ends trimmed: V by 6 bases, J by 3 bases; bases unmatched to a gene: 8.